This TCR beta chain came from a study of cytomegalovirus exposure and HLA in healthy donors. V lost 5 bases and J 2 bases, leaving 10 bases between the germline ends. There are 12 residues in the CDR3. The germline V gene has CDR1 GTSNPN and CDR2 SVGIG (reference sequence). Profiled with immunoSEQ multiplex PCR; TCRdb holds only in-frame clones, not every one. The sample has approximately 150,000 clones, about 89% seen once. The sample taken for sequencing was PBMCs. This chain joins TRBV30 and TRBJ2-7, with D perhaps matching TRBD2 (5 bases). The sequence derives from a woman aged 18-30 years in good health and CMV-seropositive. The CDR3 protein is CAWAGGAYEQYF. The CDR3 bases are TGTGCCTGGGCCGGAGGAGCCTACGAGCAGTACTTC.